This T cell receptor (beta chain) was found in a study of blood T cells in healthy people across ages (dated by TCRdb to about 2015). Describing the broader study: In model experiments, template switching captured roughly one uniquely barcoded TCR beta cDNA molecule for every two T cells. The donors were split into four age groups: young (average about 15 years), middle-aged (more than 35), aged (approximately 60) and long-lived (roughly 77). To avoid experimental bias, donors of different ages were distributed randomly across sequencing lanes. For two donors (one aged 18 to 30 and one aged 80 or older), the study analyzed two additional independent replicas of 1 million unique cDNA reads from the same blood draw. The study measured age-related changes in TCR beta repertoire diversity using deep sequencing normalized with unique cDNA molecular identifiers. Overall results and qualifications from the work: As age increased, observed TCR beta diversity per million T cells dropped in a roughly linear way, and a significant reduction was already evident by age about 40. Estimates of total diversity based on one million sequenced T cells were considered lower bounds and underestimates. Because profiling used bulk unsorted PBMCs, naive and antigen-experienced compartments could not be compared conclusively. Compared with the aged group, more naive CD4+ T cells, fewer expanded clones and increased TCR diversity were shown by the long-lived group, suggesting age selection. The percentage of naive T cells measured by flow cytometry correlated strongly with observed TCR beta diversity. The CMV infection status of donors was not known, potentially confounding age-related changes in expanded clonotypes.

On this clonotype itself: Its antigen remains unidentified. It has no much larger one-base neighbor in the sample; base qualities were not kept.

The CDR3 numbers 14 residues from cysteine through phenylalanine. Only the CDR3 DNA stays, 42 bases, in frame from base 1. CDR1 and CDR2, looked up from the germline V gene, are MNHEY and SVGEGT. V loses 8 bases, J loses 4 bases, and the germline ends lie 17 bases apart. Receptor libraries were prepared by 5' RACE. The sequencer listed for this sample is Illumina HiSeq 2500. A second roughly 6 to 11 cycle PCR used a sample-barcoded 5' primer and a J-beta primer mix. Each TCR beta cDNA molecule received a unique molecular identifier from a template-switch 5' adaptor carrying 12 random nucleotides. Each sample yielded at least 3 million CDR3-containing paired-end reads. The Mint cDNA synthesis kit, primed by a TRBC-specific oligonucleotide, was used to synthesize first-strand cDNA from all RNA. Following uracil-DNA glycosylase treatment, all cDNA underwent a first 18-cycle PCR with the universal primers M1SS and BC2_uni_R. The study's own analysis went as follows. Normalization of each sample was performed by random selection of 1 million high-quality reads, each carrying a distinct molecular identifier. Reads sharing molecular identifiers were discarded rather than binned into consensus sequences. MiTCR, with a Q25 quality threshold and the strictest error-elimination algorithm, was used for CDR3 identification, clonotype clustering and error correction. A nonparametric unseen species model using Euler transformation provided a lower-bound estimate of total TCR beta diversity. The public reads were quality trimmed at Q25 with fastp and then assembled into clones with MiXCR by TCRdb, keeping productive beta chains. Each CDR3 protein gets just one entry, which takes the most common genes and DNA from the rows behind it. The authors' filters were not applied to this entry. The sample contains 600,000 to 650,000 distinct CDR3 sequences, roughly three fifths of them found a single time. The top ten constitute approximately 37% of the sample.

The approximately 39 donors, aged about 6 to 100 years, were systemically healthy Caucasian individuals from Russia. Each donor gave about 11 milliliters of peripheral blood, drawn into EDTA-treated Vacutainer tubes. Ficoll-Paque density-gradient centrifugation was used to isolate PBMCs, with at least 7 million per sample. Trizol reagent was used to extract total RNA from the PBMCs, yielding at least 6 micrograms per sample. The percentages of naive CD45RAhigh/CD27high T cells were determined by flow cytometry on a PBMC aliquot from every donor. The rearrangement combines TRBV6-2 or TRBV6-3 with TRBJ2-5; the D gene lacks a confident call. This TCR came from a man aged 55-75 years in good health. Specimen: blood. DNA sequence: TGTGCCAGCCACCCGGTAATCCCGGGAGAGACCCAGTACTTC. Translated, this is CASHPVIPGETQYF.